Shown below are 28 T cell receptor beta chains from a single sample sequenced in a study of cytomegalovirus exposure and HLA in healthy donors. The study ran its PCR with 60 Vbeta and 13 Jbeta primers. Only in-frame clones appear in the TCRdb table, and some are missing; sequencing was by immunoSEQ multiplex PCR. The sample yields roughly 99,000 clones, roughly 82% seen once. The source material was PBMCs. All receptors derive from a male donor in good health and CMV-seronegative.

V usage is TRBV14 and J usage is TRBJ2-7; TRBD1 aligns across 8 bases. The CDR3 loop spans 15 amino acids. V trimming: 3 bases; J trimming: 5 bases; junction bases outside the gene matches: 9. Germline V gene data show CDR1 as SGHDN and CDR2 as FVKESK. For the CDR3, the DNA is TGTGCCAGCAGCCAGCGGTCGACAGGGGCCCACGAGCAGTACTTC. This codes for CASSQRSTGAHEQYF.

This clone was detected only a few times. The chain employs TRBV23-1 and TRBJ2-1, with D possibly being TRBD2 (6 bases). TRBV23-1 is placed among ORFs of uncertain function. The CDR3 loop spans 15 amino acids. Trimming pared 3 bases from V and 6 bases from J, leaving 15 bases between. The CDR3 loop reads CASSHYAGKLNEQFF. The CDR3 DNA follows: TGCGCCAGCAGTCACTACGCGGGAAAACTCAATGAGCAGTTCTTC.

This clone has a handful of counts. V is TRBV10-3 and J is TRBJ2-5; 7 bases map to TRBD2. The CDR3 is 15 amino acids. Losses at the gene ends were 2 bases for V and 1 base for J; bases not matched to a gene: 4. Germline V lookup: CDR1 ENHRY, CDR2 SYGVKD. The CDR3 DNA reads TGTGCCATCAGTGAGGGGTTAGCGGGCCAAGAGACCCAGTACTTC. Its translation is CAISEGLAGQETQYF.

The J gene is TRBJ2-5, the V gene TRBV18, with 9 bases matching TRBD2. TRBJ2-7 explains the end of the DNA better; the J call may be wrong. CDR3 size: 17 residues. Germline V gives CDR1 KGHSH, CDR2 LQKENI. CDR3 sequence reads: CASSLEGLSGRGYEQYF. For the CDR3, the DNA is TGTGCCAGCTCACTCGAGGGCCTTAGCGGGAGAGGGTACGAGCAGTACTTC.

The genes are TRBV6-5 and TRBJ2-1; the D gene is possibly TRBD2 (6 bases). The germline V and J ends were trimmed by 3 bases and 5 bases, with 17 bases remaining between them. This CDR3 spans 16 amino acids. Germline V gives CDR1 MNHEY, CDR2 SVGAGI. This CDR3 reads CASSYNPGLDNNEQFF. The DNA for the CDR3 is TGTGCCAGCAGTTATAATCCGGGACTTGACAACAATGAGCAGTTCTTC.

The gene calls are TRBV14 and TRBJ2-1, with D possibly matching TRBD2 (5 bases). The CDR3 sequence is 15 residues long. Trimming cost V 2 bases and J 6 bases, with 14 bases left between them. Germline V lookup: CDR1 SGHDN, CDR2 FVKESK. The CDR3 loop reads CASSQSRPGGNEQFF. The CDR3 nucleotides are TGTGCCAGCAGCCAAAGTCGCCCTGGAGGCAATGAGCAGTTCTTC.

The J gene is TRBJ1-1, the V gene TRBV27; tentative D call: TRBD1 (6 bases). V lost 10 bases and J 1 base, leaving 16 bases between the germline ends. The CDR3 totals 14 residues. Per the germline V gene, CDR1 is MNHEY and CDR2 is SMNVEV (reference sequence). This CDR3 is CATLFPTGNTEAFF. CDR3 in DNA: TGTGCCACCCTATTCCCGACAGGGAACACTGAAGCTTTCTTT.

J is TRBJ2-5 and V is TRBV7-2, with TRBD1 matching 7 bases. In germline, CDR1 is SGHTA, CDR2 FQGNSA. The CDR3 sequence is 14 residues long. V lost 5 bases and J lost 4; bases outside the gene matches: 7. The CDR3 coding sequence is TGTGCCAGCAGCCCTCGACAGGGCGGAGAGACCCAGTACTTC. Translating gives CASSPRQGGETQYF.

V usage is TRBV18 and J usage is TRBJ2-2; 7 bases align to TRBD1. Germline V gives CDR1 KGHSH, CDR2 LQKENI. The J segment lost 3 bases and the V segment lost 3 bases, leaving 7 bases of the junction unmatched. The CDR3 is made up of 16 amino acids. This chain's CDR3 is CASSPSLRGYTGELFF. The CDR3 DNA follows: TGTGCCAGCTCACCTTCTCTCAGGGGGTACACCGGGGAGCTGTTTTTT.

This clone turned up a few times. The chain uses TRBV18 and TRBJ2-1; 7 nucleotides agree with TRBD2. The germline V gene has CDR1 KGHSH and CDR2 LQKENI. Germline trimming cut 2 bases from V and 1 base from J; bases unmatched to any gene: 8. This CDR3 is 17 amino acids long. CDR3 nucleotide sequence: TGTGCCAGCTCACCATCAGTGACGGGAGGTTCCTACAATGAGCAGTTCTTC. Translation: CASSPSVTGGSYNEQFF.

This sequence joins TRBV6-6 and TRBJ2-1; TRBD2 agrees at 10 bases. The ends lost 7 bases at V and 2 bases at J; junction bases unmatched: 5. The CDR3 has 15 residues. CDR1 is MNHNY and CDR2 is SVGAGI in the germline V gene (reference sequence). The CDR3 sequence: CASTVAGGTYNEQFF. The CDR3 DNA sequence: TGTGCCAGCACCGTAGCGGGAGGAACCTACAATGAGCAGTTCTTC.

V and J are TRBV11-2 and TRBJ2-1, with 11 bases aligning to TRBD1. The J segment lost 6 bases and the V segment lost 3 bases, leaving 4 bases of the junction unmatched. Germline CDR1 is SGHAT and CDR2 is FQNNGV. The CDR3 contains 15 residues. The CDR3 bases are TGTGCCAGCAGCTTGGGGACAGGGGGGGGCAATGAGCAGTTCTTC. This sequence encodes CASSLGTGGGNEQFF.

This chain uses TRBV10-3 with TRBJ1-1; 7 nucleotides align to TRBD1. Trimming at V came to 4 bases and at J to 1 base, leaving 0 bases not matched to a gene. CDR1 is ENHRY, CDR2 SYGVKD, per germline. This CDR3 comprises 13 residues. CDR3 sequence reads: CAISGTGNTEAFF. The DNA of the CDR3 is TGTGCCATCAGTGGGACAGGGAACACTGAAGCTTTCTTT.

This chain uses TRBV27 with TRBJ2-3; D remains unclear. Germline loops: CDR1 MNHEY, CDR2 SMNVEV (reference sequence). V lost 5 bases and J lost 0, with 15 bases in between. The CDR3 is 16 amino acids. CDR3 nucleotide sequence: TGTGCCAGCAGTCCTAACCTAGGTATTAGCACAGATACGCAGTATTTT. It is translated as CASSPNLGISTDTQYF.

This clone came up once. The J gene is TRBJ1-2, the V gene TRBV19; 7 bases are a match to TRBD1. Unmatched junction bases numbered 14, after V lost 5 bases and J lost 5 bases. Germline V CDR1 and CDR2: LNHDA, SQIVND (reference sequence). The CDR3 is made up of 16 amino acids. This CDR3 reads CASSPEQGPLLYGYTF. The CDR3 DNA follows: TGTGCCAGTAGTCCCGAACAGGGGCCACTGTTGTATGGCTACACCTTC. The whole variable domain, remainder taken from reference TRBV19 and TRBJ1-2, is DGGITQSPKYLFRKEGQNVTLSCEQNLNHDAMYWYRQDPGQGLRLIYYSQIVNDFQKGDIAEGYSVSREKKESFPLTVTSAQKNPTAFYLCASSPEQGPLLYGYTFGSGTRLTVV.

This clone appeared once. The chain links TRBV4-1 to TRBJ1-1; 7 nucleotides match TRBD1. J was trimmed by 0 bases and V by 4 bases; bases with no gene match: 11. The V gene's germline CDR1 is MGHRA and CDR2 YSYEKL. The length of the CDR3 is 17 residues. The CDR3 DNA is TGCGCCAGCAGCCCCTCGGGATCCCAGGGGGTGAACACTGAAGCTTTCTTT. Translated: CASSPSGSQGVNTEAFF.

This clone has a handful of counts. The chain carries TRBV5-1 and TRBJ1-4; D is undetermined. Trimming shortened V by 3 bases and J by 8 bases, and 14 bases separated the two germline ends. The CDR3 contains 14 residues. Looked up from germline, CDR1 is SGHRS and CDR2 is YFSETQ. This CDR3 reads CASSSGSLREKLFF. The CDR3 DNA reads TGCGCCAGCAGCTCGGGTTCATTGCGGGAAAAACTGTTTTTT.

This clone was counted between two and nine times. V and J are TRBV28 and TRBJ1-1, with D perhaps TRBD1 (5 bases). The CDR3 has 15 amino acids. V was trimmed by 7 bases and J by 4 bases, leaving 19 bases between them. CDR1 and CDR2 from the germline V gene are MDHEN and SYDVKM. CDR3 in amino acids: CASISRAVWSTEAFF. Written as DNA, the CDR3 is TGTGCCAGCATTAGCAGGGCCGTCTGGTCCACTGAAGCTTTCTTT.

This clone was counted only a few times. The CDR3 DNA follows: TGTGCCAGCAAGGGAGGGGGTCTGAACACTGAAGCTTTCTTT. Translating it yields CASKGGGLNTEAFF. The rearrangement joins TRBV6-1 to TRBJ1-1; D is perhaps TRBD1 (6 bases). Germline lookup yields CDR1 MNHNS and CDR2 SASEGT. The CDR3 is 14 amino acids. V was shortened by 7 bases and J by 0 bases, with 12 bases between the two germline ends.

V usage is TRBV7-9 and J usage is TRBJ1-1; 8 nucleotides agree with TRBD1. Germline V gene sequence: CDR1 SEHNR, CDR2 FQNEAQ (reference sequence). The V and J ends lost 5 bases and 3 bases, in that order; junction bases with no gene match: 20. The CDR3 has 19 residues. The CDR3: CASSLIIVPGQDRDTEAFF. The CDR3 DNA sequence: TGTGCCAGCAGCCTAATAATAGTCCCGGGACAGGACCGGGACACTGAAGCTTTCTTT.

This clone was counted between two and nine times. The CDR3 loop is CASREGQIANYGYTF. The DNA of the CDR3 is TGTGCCAGCAGGGAGGGACAGATCGCTAACTATGGCTACACCTTC. This sequence joins TRBV5-4 and TRBJ1-2; 7 bases align to TRBD1. Germline CDR1 SGHNT, CDR2 YYREEE (reference sequence). The CDR3 length is 15 residues. V was pared by 5 bases and J by 0 bases, with 7 bases of the junction left unmatched.

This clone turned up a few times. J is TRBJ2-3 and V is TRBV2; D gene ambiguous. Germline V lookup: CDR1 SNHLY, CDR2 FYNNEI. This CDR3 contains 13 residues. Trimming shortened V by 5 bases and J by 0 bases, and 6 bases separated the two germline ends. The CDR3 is CASSYLSTDTQYF. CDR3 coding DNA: TGTGCCAGCAGTTATCTAAGCACAGATACGCAGTATTTT.

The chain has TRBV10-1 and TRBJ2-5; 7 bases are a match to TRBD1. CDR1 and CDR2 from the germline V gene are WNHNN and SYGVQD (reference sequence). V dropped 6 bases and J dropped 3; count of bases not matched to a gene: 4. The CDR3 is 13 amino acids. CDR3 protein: CASRSGTEETQYF. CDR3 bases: TGCGCCAGCAGGTCCGGGACAGAAGAGACCCAGTACTTC.

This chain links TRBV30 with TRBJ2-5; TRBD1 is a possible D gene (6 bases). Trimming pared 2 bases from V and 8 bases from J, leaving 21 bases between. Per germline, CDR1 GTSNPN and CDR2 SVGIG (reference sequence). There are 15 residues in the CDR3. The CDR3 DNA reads TGTGCCTGGAGTCCAGGGACACCCGACAAGAGAACCCAGTACTTC. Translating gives CAWSPGTPDKRTQYF.

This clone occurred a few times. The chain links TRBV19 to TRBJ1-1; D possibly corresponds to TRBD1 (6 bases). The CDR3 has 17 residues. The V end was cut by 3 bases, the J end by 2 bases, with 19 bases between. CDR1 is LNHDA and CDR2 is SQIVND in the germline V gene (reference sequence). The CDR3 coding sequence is TGTGCCAGTAGTATTAGGGGGTTAGGTTTGGTTAACACTGAAGCTTTCTTT. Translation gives CASSIRGLGLVNTEAFF.

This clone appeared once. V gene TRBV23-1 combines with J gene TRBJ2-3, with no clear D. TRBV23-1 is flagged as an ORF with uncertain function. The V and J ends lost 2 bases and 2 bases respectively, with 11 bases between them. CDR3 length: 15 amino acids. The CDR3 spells CASSQGGPYTDTQYF. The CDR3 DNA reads TGCGCCAGCAGTCAAGGCGGTCCTTACACAGATACGCAGTATTTT.

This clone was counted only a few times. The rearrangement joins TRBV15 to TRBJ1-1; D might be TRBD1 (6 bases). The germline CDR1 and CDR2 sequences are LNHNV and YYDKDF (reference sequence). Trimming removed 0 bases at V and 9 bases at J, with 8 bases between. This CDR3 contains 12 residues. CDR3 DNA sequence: TGTGCCACCAGCAGAGATCAGGGGAAAGCTTTCTTT. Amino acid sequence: CATSRDQGKAFF. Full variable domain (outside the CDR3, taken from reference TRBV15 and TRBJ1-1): DAMVIQNPRYQVTQFGKPVTLSCSQTLNHNVMYWYQQKSSQAPKLLFHYYDKDFNNEADTPDNFQSRRPNTSFCFLDIRSPGLGDTAMYLCATSRDQGKAFFGQGTRLTVV.

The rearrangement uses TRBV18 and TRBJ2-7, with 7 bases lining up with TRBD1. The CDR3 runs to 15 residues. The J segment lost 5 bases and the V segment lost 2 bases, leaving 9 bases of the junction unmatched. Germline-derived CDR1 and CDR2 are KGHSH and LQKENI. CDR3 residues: CASSPIHDRENEQYF. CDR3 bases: TGTGCCAGCTCACCAATCCACGACAGGGAAAACGAGCAGTACTTC.